This T cell receptor beta chain was identified during a study of T cell responses to AZD1222 COVID-19 vaccine. Study results and limitations: The breadth and depth of Spike-specific TCRs increased once two AZD1222 doses had been given.

This clone was seen once. Its specificity is unknown. CDR1 and CDR2 (germline): SGHAT, FQNNGV. V lost 0 bases, J lost 0 bases, and 11 bases lay in between. This CDR3 has 16 amino acids. The protocol was immunoSEQ multiplex PCR, while the TCRdb copy is restricted to in-frame clones and leaves out a portion. This table has tens of thousands of clones, under 90% appearing once. The sequences come from peripheral blood, collected on day 0 of AZD1222 vaccination. The rearrangement links TRBV11-2 to TRBJ2-5; TRBD1 might be the D (6 bases). The source is an adult in good health. CDR3 residues: CASSLDRAGDQETQYF. The CDR3 region has the DNA TGTGCCAGCAGCTTAGATAGGGCAGGGGACCAAGAGACCCAGTACTTC.